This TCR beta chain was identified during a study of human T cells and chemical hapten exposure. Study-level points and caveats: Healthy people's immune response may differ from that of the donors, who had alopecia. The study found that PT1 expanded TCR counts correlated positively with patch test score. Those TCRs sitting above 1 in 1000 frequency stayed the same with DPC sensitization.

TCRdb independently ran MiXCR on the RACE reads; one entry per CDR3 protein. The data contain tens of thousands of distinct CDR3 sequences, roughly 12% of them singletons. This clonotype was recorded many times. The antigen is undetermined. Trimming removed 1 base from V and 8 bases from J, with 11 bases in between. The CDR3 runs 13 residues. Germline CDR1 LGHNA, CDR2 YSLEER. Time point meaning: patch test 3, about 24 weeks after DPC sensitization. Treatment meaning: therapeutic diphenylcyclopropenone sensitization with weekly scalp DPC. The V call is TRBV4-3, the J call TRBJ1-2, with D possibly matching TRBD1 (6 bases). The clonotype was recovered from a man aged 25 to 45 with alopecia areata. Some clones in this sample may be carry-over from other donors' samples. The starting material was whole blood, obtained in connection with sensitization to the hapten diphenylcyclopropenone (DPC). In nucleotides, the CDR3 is TGCGCCAGCAGCCAAGCTCACAGGGACGGCTACACCTTC. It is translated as CASSQAHRDGYTF.